Sequencing of this T cell receptor beta chain was carried out in a study of blood T cell repertoires in COVID-19. The table came from immunoSEQ multiplex PCR; TCRdb's copy has only in-frame clones and leaves some out. Of a few hundred thousand clones in the sample, around 87% were seen once. A word on this clone: Distinct nucleotide sequences in the sample also encode this CDR3.

The TCR comes from a man aged 25 to 45 in a cohort exposed to, infected with or recovered from COVID-19 (not recorded which). The sample was PBMCs or T cells enriched from blood (not recorded which).

CDR3 nucleotide sequence: TGTGCCAGCAGTCTAGATCCGGGACTAGCGGGGGGGGACAATGAGCAGTTCTTC. Its protein product is CASSLDPGLAGGDNEQFF. The V call is TRBV28, the J call TRBJ2-1, with 16 bases identical to TRBD2. J was trimmed by 5 bases and V by 5 bases; bases with no gene match: 9. The CDR3 is 18 residues long. Looked up from germline, CDR1 is MDHEN and CDR2 is SYDVKM.